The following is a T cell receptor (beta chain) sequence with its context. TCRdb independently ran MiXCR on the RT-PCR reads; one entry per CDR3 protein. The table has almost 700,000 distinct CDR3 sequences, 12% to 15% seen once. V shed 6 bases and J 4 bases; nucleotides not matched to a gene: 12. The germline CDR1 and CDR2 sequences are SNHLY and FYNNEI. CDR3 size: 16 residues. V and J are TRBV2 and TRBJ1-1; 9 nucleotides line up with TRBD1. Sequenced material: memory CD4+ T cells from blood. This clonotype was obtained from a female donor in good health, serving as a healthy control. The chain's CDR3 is CASSKRQGGPSTEAFF. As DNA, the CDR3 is TGTGCCAGCAGCAAACGACAGGGGGGGCCGAGCACTGAAGCTTTCTTT.